These T cell receptor beta chains were read from a single sample in a study of T cells in narcolepsy. Profiling relied on immunoSEQ multiplex PCR, and the TCRdb table lists in-frame clones only, not all of them. The data show about 22,000 clones, around 80% seen once. The sample taken for sequencing was memory (CD45RA-) CD4+ T cells from blood. All receptors derive from a human donor in good health. Each CDR3 is given with its conserved first and last residue. The order of the fields is clone size, J gene, D gene, V gene, CDR3 DNA, CDR3 protein. The D gene is left open where the match is weak. Some rows mark clone size as missing; the rest say once, few, many or name a class of expanded clone.

size: NA; J: TRBJ2-1; D: NA; V: TRBV5-1; DNA: TGCGCCAGCAGCGATTGGGCAGACTCCTACAATGAGCAGTTCTTC; CDR3: CASSDWADSYNEQFF
size: NA; J: TRBJ1-2; D: TRBD1; V: TRBV19; DNA: TGTGCCAGTAGGTCCCGGGACAGACTCCTTAACTATGGCTACACCTTC; CDR3: CASRSRDRLLNYGYTF
size: once; J: TRBJ1-2; D: NA; V: TRBV2; DNA: TGTGCCAGCAGAGGACAGTCCCTTCTGGGCTACACCTTC; CDR3: CASRGQSLLGYTF
size: NA; J: TRBJ2-7; D: TRBD2; V: TRBV14; DNA: TGTGCCAGCAGCTCACCTAGCGGGGGGGCCTACGAGCAGTACTTC; CDR3: CASSSPSGGAYEQYF
size: NA; J: TRBJ2-3; D: NA; V: TRBV4-3; DNA: TGCGCCAGCAGCCAAGTTAGGAGCACAGATACGCAGTATTTT; CDR3: CASSQVRSTDTQYF
size: NA; J: TRBJ1-2; D: NA; V: TRBV7-2; DNA: TGTGCCAGCAGCTTAGGGGGGGGCGGAGGCAACTATGGCTACACCTTC; CDR3: CASSLGGGGGNYGYTF
size: NA; J: TRBJ2-5; D: NA; V: TRBV7-8; DNA: TGTGCCAGCAGCCGGGACCAAGAGACCCAGTACTTC; CDR3: CASSRDQETQYF
size: NA; J: TRBJ2-7; D: TRBD1; V: TRBV7-2; DNA: TGTGCCAGCAGCCGGGACAGGAGTAACTACGAGCAGTACTTC; CDR3: CASSRDRSNYEQYF
size: NA; J: TRBJ2-1; D: TRBD1; V: TRBV5-6; DNA: TGTGCCAGCAGCCCGCTGGGACAGGGTGACTACAATGAGCAGTTCTTC; CDR3: CASSPLGQGDYNEQFF
size: NA; J: TRBJ1-2; D: TRBD1; V: TRBV6-5; DNA: TGTGCCAGCAGTTATATGAAGGGACAGGCCAACTATGGCTACACCTTC; CDR3: CASSYMKGQANYGYTF
size: NA; J: TRBJ2-5; D: NA; V: TRBV5-5; DNA: TGTGCCAGCAGCCCTCAGGGGCGAGAGACCCAGTACTTC; CDR3: CASSPQGRETQYF
size: NA; J: TRBJ1-6; D: NA; V: TRBV6-1; DNA: TGTGCCAGCAGTGAAGCCGATGGAAGTGGATCACCCCTCCACTTT; CDR3: CASSEADGSGSPLHF
size: NA; J: TRBJ2-3; D: NA; V: TRBV9; DNA: TGTGCCAGCAGTGACCGGGACACAGATACGCAGTATTTT; CDR3: CASSDRDTDTQYF
size: NA; J: TRBJ1-2; D: NA; V: TRBV4-1; DNA: TGCGCCAGCAGCCACTCAGGGGTGGGCTATGGCTACACCTTC; CDR3: CASSHSGVGYGYTF
size: NA; J: TRBJ1-5; D: NA; V: TRBV12-2; DNA: TGTGCAAGTCGCTTATACCCGGGATGGAAGAGCAATCAGCCCCAGCATTTT; CDR3: CASRLYPGWKSNQPQHF
size: once; J: TRBJ1-5; D: NA; V: TRBV6-6; DNA: TGTGCCAGCAGTGGACAGCAGAATCAGCCCCAGCATTTT; CDR3: CASSGQQNQPQHF
size: NA; J: TRBJ1-6; D: NA; V: TRBV19; DNA: TGTGCCAGTAGTACCCGGGATTATAATTCACCCCTCCACTTT; CDR3: CASSTRDYNSPLHF
size: NA; J: TRBJ2-1; D: TRBD2; V: TRBV6-5; DNA: TGTGCCAGCAGTACCTCTAGCGGGGGGTACAATGAGCAGTTCTTC; CDR3: CASSTSSGGYNEQFF
size: NA; J: TRBJ2-3; D: NA; V: TRBV25-1; DNA: TGTGCCAGCAGTGAGGGGCAGGACACAGATACGCAGTATTTT; CDR3: CASSEGQDTDTQYF
size: once; J: TRBJ1-1; D: NA; V: TRBV14; DNA: TGTGCCAGCAGCCAAGGGTTGCGGAACACTGAAGCTTTCTTT; CDR3: CASSQGLRNTEAFF
size: NA; J: TRBJ1-4; D: NA; V: TRBV27; DNA: TGTGCCAGCAGTCTACAGGGCCCTAATGAAAAACTGTTTTTT; CDR3: CASSLQGPNEKLFF
size: NA; J: TRBJ2-1; D: NA; V: TRBV5-1; DNA: TGCGCCAGCAATACCGTCCGCATCTTCTTC; CDR3: CASNTVRIFF
size: NA; J: TRBJ2-3; D: NA; V: TRBV6-1; DNA: TGTGCCAGCAGAGACGGCGCCAGCACAGATACGCAGTATTTT; CDR3: CASRDGASTDTQYF
size: NA; J: TRBJ2-3; D: NA; V: TRBV2; DNA: TGTGCCACCGCAGGGGATGGCGGGTGGTCAGATACGCAGTATTTT; CDR3: CATAGDGGWSDTQYF
size: NA; J: TRBJ1-1; D: NA; V: TRBV5-4; DNA: TGTGCCAGCAGCTTAGACACTGAAGCTTTCTTT; CDR3: CASSLDTEAFF
size: NA; J: TRBJ1-5; D: TRBD1; V: TRBV6-5; DNA: TGTGCCACTATGAAAGGACAGGGGAACCAGCCCCAGCATTTT; CDR3: CATMKGQGNQPQHF
size: NA; J: TRBJ2-1; D: NA; V: TRBV7-8; DNA: TGTGCCAGCAGAAAGAGGGTAAACACCTACAATGAGCAGTTCTTC; CDR3: CASRKRVNTYNEQFF
size: NA; J: TRBJ2-1; D: TRBD1; V: TRBV19; DNA: TGTGCCAGTAGTATAGAGGGGACAGGGTTCCAGGCTGAGCAGTTCTTC; CDR3: CASSIEGTGFQAEQFF
size: NA; J: TRBJ1-2; D: TRBD1; V: TRBV6-1; DNA: TGTGCCAGCAGTCCCGGACAGGGGGCGGGAGGCTACACCTTC; CDR3: CASSPGQGAGGYTF
size: NA; J: TRBJ2-3; D: TRBD2; V: TRBV6-5; DNA: TGTGCCAGCCGGGCGGGGGGACCAGATACGCAGTATTTT; CDR3: CASRAGGPDTQYF
size: NA; J: TRBJ2-7; D: TRBD1; V: TRBV19; DNA: TGTGCCAGTAGCCGCAGTAGGACAGGGGGCTACGAGCAGTACTTC; CDR3: CASSRSRTGGYEQYF
size: NA; J: TRBJ2-7; D: NA; V: TRBV9; DNA: TGTGCCAGCAGCGTATCGGACAGACCCTCCTACGAGCAGTACTTC; CDR3: CASSVSDRPSYEQYF
size: NA; J: TRBJ2-3; D: TRBD2; V: TRBV5-4; DNA: TGTGCCAGCAGCTTGGGGGTAGCGGGGGGCCTCACAGATACGCAGTATTTT; CDR3: CASSLGVAGGLTDTQYF
size: NA; J: TRBJ2-7; D: TRBD2; V: TRBV27; DNA: TGTGCCAGCAGTTTATCGGGACACCTGAAACCGACTAGCGGGGGCTACGAGCAGTACTTC; CDR3: CASSLSGHLKPTSGGYEQYF
size: NA; J: TRBJ1-2; D: NA; V: TRBV6-5; DNA: TGTGCCAGCGCCCCCCGGGGGGGAGGTTATGGCTACACCTTC; CDR3: CASAPRGGGYGYTF
size: NA; J: TRBJ1-1; D: NA; V: TRBV18; DNA: TGTGCCAGCTCACCGCAGGGAGGAGGGGGCACTGAAGCTTTCTTT; CDR3: CASSPQGGGGTEAFF
size: few; J: TRBJ1-1; D: NA; V: TRBV5-1; DNA: TGCGCCAGCAGCTTGGAGTATCAGAACACTGAAGCTTTCTTT; CDR3: CASSLEYQNTEAFF
size: NA; J: TRBJ1-3; D: NA; V: TRBV4-3; DNA: TGCGCCAGCAGCCAAGGGATAGGGACTGGAAACACCATATATTTT; CDR3: CASSQGIGTGNTIYF
size: NA; J: TRBJ1-1; D: NA; V: TRBV11-3; DNA: TGTGCCAGCAGCTTATCGGAGAACACTGAAGCTTTCTTT; CDR3: CASSLSENTEAFF
size: NA; J: TRBJ1-2; D: TRBD1; V: TRBV4-2; DNA: TGTGCCAGCAGCCAAGGCAGGGGGGGCGGTGGCTACACCTTC; CDR3: CASSQGRGGGGYTF
size: NA; J: TRBJ1-2; D: NA; V: TRBV6-1; DNA: TGTGCCAGCAGTGGTAGTTCCCAAGATGGCTACACCTTC; CDR3: CASSGSSQDGYTF
size: NA; J: TRBJ2-7; D: NA; V: TRBV6-1; DNA: TGTGCCAGCAGAGAATACAGGGAAGGGGCCTACGAGCAGTACTTC; CDR3: CASREYREGAYEQYF
size: NA; J: TRBJ2-7; D: NA; V: TRBV2; DNA: TGTGCCAGCAGTCGTACCGGGACATCTACTTACGAGCAGTACTTC; CDR3: CASSRTGTSTYEQYF